This T cell receptor beta chain was sequenced in a study of response to subunit inactivated influenza vaccine. There are 15 residues in the CDR3. Trimming at V came to 4 bases and at J to 9 bases, leaving 8 bases not matched to a gene. Germline V gene data show CDR1 as DFQATT and CDR2 as SNEGSKA (reference sequence). TCRdb re-derived calls from the RT-PCR reads in MiXCR, one entry per CDR3 protein. Altogether some 520,000 distinct CDR3 sequences are present, more than 15% being singletons, with the ten largest covering roughly 3.1%. The sample holds many counts of this clonotype. The genes are TRBV20-1 and TRBJ2-1; 14 positions match TRBD2. The sequences come from CD4+ T cells sorted from PBMCs, collected about 23 months after vaccination. The TCR originated in a man aged 50 to 69 who received an inactivated influenza vaccine. CDR3 amino acids: CSAMKGLAGAVEQFF. The CDR3 bases are TGCAGTGCTATGAAGGGACTAGCGGGAGCAGTTGAGCAGTTCTTC.